This T cell receptor beta chain derives from a study of neurological immune-mediated disorders. Study results and limitations: HTLV-1-associated myelopathy had the most TCR clonal expansion, while multiple sclerosis had the least, a level that fell below healthy controls. When the repertoires were sorted by phylogenetic grouping, those of 18 of 34 multiple sclerosis patients ended up in one related-CDR3 cluster, a possible signature.

Via MiXCR, TCRdb re-called the 5' RACE reads, giving one row per CDR3 protein. The sample records 70,000 to 90,000 distinct CDR3 sequences, about 5% being singletons. V was shortened by 4 bases and J by 7 bases, with 11 bases between the two germline ends. There are 12 residues in the CDR3. Germline CDR1 and CDR2: SQVTM and ANQGSEA. This clonotype was picked up many times. Antigen specificity is unknown. Sample time point: longitudinal time-point 2. Stored at -80 C, 2 million PBMCs were the source of the unsorted libraries. Sequencing used PBMCs. This sequence originates from a woman in her sixties with multiple sclerosis. The chain links TRBV29-1 to TRBJ2-1, with a possible D match to TRBD2 (7 bases). The DNA of the CDR3 is TGCAGCGTTGTGAGGGGGGGAAATGAGCAGTTCTTC. The encoded protein is CSVVRGGNEQFF.